The source of this T cell receptor (beta chain) is a study of OX40 agonist ivuxolimab in advanced cancers. Study-wide results and limits: Dosing at 0.1 to 3.0 mg/kg was accompanied by clonal expansion of CD4+ and CD8+ blood T cells by week 6. Expanded peripheral T cell antigen specificity was not determined.

Comments on this clone: No antigen is known for it.

Measured with immunoSEQ multiplex PCR; TCRdb has only the in-frame clones, and not every one. The table records tens of thousands of clones, approximately 91% of them present only once. Germline CDR1 is KGHSH and CDR2 is LQKENI. This CDR3 comprises 15 residues. Trimming took off 4 bases at V and 7 bases at J, with 17 bases between the two ends. Sequenced material: CD4+ or CD8+ T cells sorted from blood, taken in a trial of the OX40 agonist ivuxolimab. The receptor comes from an adult with an advanced solid tumor such as melanoma, head and neck, liver or kidney cancer. The chain uses TRBV18 and TRBJ2-1, with a tentative D call TRBD2 (5 bases). CDR3 in DNA: TGTGCCAGCTCACGACAACAGACTTCGGGGAATGAGCAGTTCTTC. It encodes CASSRQQTSGNEQFF.